This paragraph covers one T cell receptor (beta chain) sequence. The sample comes from a study of blood T cell repertoires in COVID-19. Study overall: Sources were T cells, B-cell-depleted T cells, or PBMCs; the material itself was cDNA or gDNA.

The authors' processing: Amplifying reference gene primers gave estimates of nucleated cell counts. Using immunoSEQ multiplex PCR, the repertoire was profiled, and TCRdb retains in-frame clones only, with some absent. Clonal size and the V and J genes are those of that table, whereas D and trimming came from the DNA. This table holds some 150,000 clones, about 85% found once. The receptor's source is a woman between 35 and 50 years old with active or convalescent COVID-19. Sequenced: peripheral blood.

CDR3 loop: CASSWGQASGANVLTF. The DNA of the CDR3 is TGTGCCAGCAGTTGGGGACAGGCCTCTGGGGCCAACGTCCTGACTTTC. The chain couples TRBV27 to TRBJ2-6; 8 bases map to TRBD1. The junction had 2 bases not matched to a gene; V was cut back by 4 bases and J by 0 bases. Per the germline V gene, CDR1 is MNHEY and CDR2 is SMNVEV (reference sequence). The CDR3 is 16 amino acids.